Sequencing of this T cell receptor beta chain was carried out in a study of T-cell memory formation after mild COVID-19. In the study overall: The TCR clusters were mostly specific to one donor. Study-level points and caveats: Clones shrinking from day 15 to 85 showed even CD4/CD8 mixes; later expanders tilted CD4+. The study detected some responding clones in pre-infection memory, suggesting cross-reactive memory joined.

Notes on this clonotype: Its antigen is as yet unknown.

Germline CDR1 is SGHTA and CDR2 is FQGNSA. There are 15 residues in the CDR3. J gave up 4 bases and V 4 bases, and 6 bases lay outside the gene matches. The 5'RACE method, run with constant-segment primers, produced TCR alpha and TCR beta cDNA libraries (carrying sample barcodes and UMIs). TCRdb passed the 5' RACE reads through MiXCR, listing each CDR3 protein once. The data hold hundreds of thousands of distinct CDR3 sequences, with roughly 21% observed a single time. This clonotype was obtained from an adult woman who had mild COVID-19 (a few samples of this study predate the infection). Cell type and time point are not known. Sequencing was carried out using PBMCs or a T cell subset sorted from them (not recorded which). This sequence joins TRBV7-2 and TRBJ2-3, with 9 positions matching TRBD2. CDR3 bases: TGTGCCAGCAGCTGGACTAGCGCCAGATCAGATACGCAGTATTTT. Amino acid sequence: CASSWTSARSDTQYF.